This entry concerns a single T cell receptor (beta chain). The specificity of this receptor is unknown. Qualities for individual bases were not recorded, and no much larger clone is one base off. The donors were around 39 Caucasian individuals from Russia, aged 6 to 90 years, who were systemically healthy. Around 9.9 milliliters of peripheral blood were collected from each donor into EDTA-treated Vacutainer tubes. Ficoll-Paque density-gradient centrifugation was used to isolate PBMCs, with at least 7 million per sample. Total RNA was extracted from PBMCs with Trizol reagent, with at least 5.5 micrograms obtained per sample. For every donor, an aliquot of PBMCs went through flow cytometry to measure the percentages of naive CD45RAhigh/CD27high T cells. This entry comes from a study of blood T cells in healthy people across ages (dated by TCRdb to about 2015). With regard to the full study: In model experiments, template switching captured about one uniquely barcoded TCR beta cDNA molecule for every two T cells. Four age groups were formed from the donors: young (average 16 years), middle-aged (around 37), aged (roughly 58) and long-lived (about 75). The study analyzed two additional independent replicas of 1 million unique cDNA reads from the same blood draw for two donors, one aged 18 to 30 and one aged 80 or older. The study measured age-related changes in TCR beta repertoire diversity using deep sequencing normalized with unique cDNA molecular identifiers. Study-wide conclusions, independent of this receptor: Estimates of total diversity based on one million sequenced T cells were considered lower bounds and underestimates. Bulk unsorted PBMC profiling prevented conclusive comparison of naive and antigen-experienced compartments. The CMV infection status of donors was not known, potentially confounding age-related changes in expanded clonotypes. Observed TCR beta diversity per million T cells fell roughly linearly with age, and a significant reduction was already apparent by age roughly 40. The percentage of naive T cells measured by flow cytometry correlated strongly with observed TCR beta diversity. The long-lived group showed more naive CD4+ T cells, fewer expanded clones and increased TCR diversity than the aged group, suggesting age selection.

The library was obtained by 5' RACE. Instrument used: Illumina HiSeq 2500. The second PCR ran for roughly 7 to 12 cycles and used a J-beta primer mix along with a sample-barcoded 5' primer. Each TCR beta cDNA molecule received a unique molecular identifier from a template-switch 5' adaptor carrying 12 random nucleotides. Each sample yielded at least 3 million CDR3-containing paired-end reads. First-strand cDNA synthesis was performed from all RNA using the Mint cDNA synthesis kit, with priming by a TRBC-specific oligonucleotide. After uracil-DNA glycosylase treatment, a first 18-cycle PCR used universal primers M1SS and BC2_uni_R on all cDNA. The authors' analysis ran thus. Normalization of each sample was performed by random selection of 1 million high-quality reads, each carrying a distinct molecular identifier. Instead of being binned into consensus sequences, reads with shared molecular identifiers were discarded. MiTCR, run with a Q25 quality threshold and the strictest error-elimination algorithm, handled CDR3 identification, clonotype clustering and error correction. Lower-bound total TCR beta diversity was estimated with a nonparametric unseen species model using Euler transformation. Starting from the raw public reads, TCRdb applied fastp trimming at Q25, assembled clones with MiXCR and retained in-frame beta chains. Here each entry gathers all rows of one CDR3 protein and keeps the most common genes and DNA. The V and J calls here are based on TCRdb, not the publication. The sample includes around 1,000,000 distinct CDR3 sequences, with 20% to 25% observed a single time. About 0.69% of the sample is taken by the ten largest.

Including the terminal cysteine and phenylalanine, the CDR3 comprises 13 residues. The only DNA kept is the CDR3, 39 bases in frame from the first base. V was cut back by 0 bases and J by 9 bases, leaving a gap of 10 bases between them. The germline V gene supplies CDR1 SGHDT and CDR2 YYEEEE. Separately, the same data were catalogued under a study of T cells of mothers and their children. The other study reports the following: Nine systemically healthy Caucasian individuals, comprising three mothers and their six children, were included as donors. cDNA synthesis used all of the extracted RNA, with roughly 1.6 ug of RNA in each 15 ul reaction. In the second PCR, the M1S primer introduced both the sample barcodes and 2-4 random nucleotides. Over 9.5 million TCR beta CDR3 reads were obtained for each mother, and around 3 million reads were obtained for each child. Thymic selection shapes the output of TCR recombination in a similar way in related and unrelated pairs, and inherited differences have a minor effect. Normalized repertoire overlap was always found to be slightly, but never significantly, higher in related mother-child pairs than in unrelated mother-child pairs. No persistent microchimeric T cell clones were detected, at a sensitivity of roughly 100 clones per million clonotypes. Deep NGS was used in the study to compare the TCR beta repertoires of mothers and children and to look for features that separate related mother-child pairs from unrelated individuals. Mothers averaged roughly 36 +/- 4 years of age and children averaged around 10 +/- 4 years. After adapters were ligated using NEBNext reagents, the libraries underwent 100+100 nt paired-end sequencing on an Illumina HiSeq 2000. Mother and child libraries were prepared a month apart and sequenced in separate runs to prevent cross-contamination. For each donor, somewhere between about 450,000 and 2,000,000 distinct TCR beta clonotypes were identified. Naive TCR beta clonotypes were estimated from low-frequency clonotypes matched to each donor's FACS-determined naive share, without sorting.

Sequencing input: blood. Rearrangement joined TRBV5-6 to TRBJ2-4; TRBD1 is possibly the D segment (6 matching bases). This sequence originates from a girl aged 2 to 10 in good health. At the DNA level, the sequence is TGTGCCAGCAGCTTGGGCCTAGGGGGCATTCAGTACTTC. Its coded protein is CASSLGLGGIQYF.